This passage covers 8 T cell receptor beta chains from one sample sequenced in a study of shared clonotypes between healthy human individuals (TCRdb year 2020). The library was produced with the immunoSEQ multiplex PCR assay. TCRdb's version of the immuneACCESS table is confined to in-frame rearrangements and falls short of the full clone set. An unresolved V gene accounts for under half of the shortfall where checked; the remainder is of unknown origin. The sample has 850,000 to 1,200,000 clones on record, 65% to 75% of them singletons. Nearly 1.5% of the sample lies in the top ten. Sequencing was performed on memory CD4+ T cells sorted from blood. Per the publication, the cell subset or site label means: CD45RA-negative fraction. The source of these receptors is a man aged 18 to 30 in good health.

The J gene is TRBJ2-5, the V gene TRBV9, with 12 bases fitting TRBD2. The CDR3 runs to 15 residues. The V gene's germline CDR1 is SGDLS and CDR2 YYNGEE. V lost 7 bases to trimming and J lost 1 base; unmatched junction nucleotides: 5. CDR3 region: CASSRTSGIQETQYF. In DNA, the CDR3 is TGTGCCAGCTCTCGGACTAGCGGGATCCAAGAGACCCAGTACTTC.

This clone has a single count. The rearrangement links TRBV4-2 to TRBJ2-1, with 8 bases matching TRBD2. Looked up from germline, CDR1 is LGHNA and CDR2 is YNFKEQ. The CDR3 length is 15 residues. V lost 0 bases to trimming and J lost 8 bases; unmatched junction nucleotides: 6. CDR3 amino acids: CASSQDVGGVDEQFF. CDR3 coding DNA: TGTGCCAGCAGCCAAGATGTCGGGGGGGTCGATGAGCAGTTCTTC.

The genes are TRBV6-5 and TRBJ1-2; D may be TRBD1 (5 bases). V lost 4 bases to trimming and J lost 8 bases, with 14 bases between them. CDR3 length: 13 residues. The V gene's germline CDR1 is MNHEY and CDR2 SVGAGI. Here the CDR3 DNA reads TGTGCCAGCAGTTCAGGACATGTGGGAGGCTACACCTTC. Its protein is CASSSGHVGGYTF.

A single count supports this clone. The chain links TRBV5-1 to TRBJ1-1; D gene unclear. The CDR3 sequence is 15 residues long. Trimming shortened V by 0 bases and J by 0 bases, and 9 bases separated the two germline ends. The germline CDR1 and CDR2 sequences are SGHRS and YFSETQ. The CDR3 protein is CASSLALTVNTEAFF. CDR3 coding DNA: TGCGCCAGCAGCTTGGCCCTAACAGTGAACACTGAAGCTTTCTTT.

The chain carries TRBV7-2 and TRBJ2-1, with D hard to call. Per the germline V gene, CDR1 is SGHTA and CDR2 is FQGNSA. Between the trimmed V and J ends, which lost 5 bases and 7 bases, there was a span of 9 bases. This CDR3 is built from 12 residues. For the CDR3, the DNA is TGTGCCAGCAGCCCCGTTATGAATGAGCAGTTCTTC. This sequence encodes CASSPVMNEQFF.

The DNA for the CDR3 is TGTGCCAGTTCCCAGGGGGTTGGTGAAAAACTGTTTTTT. Amino acids: CASSQGVGEKLFF. The J gene is TRBJ1-4, the V gene TRBV2; 7 bases are shared with TRBD1. J was trimmed by 7 bases and V by 9 bases; bases with no gene match: 8. The length of the CDR3 is 13 residues. Germline-derived CDR1 and CDR2 are SNHLY and FYNNEI.

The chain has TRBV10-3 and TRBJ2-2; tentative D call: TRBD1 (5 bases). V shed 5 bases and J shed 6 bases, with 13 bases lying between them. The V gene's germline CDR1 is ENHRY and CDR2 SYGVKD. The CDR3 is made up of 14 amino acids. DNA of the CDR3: TGTGCCATCAGTACGCAGGGAATAGCCGGGGAGCTGTTTTTT. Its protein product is CAISTQGIAGELFF.

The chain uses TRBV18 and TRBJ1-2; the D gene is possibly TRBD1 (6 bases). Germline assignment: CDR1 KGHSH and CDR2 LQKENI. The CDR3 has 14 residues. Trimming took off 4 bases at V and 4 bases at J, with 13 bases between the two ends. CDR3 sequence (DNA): TGTGCCAGCTCACTACAGGGCCCTGGCTATGGCTACACCTTC. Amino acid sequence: CASSLQGPGYGYTF.